The clone carrying this TCR beta chain has a handful of counts. The CDR3 contains 14 residues. The V end was cut by 0 bases, the J end by 5 bases, with 11 bases between. The V gene's germline CDR1 is KGHSH and CDR2 LQKENI. These data are taken from a study of blood T cell repertoires in COVID-19. Authors' analysis steps: Estimated nucleated cell counts came from reference gene primer amplification. Libraries were prepared by immunoSEQ multiplex PCR; TCRdb keeps only in-frame clonotypes and omits some of them. D and trimming were read from the DNA, whereas the V and J calls and clone size are those reported in that table. This sample has around 170,000 clones; more than 65% occur once, and the top ten carry over 11%.

The chain has TRBV18 and TRBJ2-7, with D hard to call. The source material was peripheral blood. The TCR comes from a woman over 75 with acute or convalescent COVID-19. The CDR3 nucleotides are TGTGCCAGCTCACCACCGGCATCCAGGAACGAGCAGTACTTC. Translation: CASSPPASRNEQYF.